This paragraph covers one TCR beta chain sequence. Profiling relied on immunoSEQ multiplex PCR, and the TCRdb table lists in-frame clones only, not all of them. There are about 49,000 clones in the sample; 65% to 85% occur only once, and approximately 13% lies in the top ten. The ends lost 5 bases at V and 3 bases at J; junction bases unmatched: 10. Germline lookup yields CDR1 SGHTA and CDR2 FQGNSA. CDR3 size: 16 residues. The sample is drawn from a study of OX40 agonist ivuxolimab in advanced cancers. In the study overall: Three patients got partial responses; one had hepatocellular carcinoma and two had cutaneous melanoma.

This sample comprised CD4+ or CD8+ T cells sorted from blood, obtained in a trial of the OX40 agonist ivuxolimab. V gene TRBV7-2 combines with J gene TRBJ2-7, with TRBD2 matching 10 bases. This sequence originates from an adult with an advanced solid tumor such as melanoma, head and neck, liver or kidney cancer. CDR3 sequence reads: CASSHSSGRLNYEQYF. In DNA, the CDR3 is TGTGCCAGCAGCCATTCTAGCGGGAGATTAAACTACGAGCAGTACTTC.